Listed here are 20 T cell receptor beta chains from one sample, sequenced in a study of cytomegalovirus exposure and HLA in healthy donors. The method was immunoSEQ multiplex PCR; TCRdb's version includes in-frame clones alone and lacks a portion of them. Of about 90,000 clones in the sample, more than 70% were seen once. The sequencing sample was made of PBMCs. The receptor set was obtained from a woman aged 18 to 35 in good health and CMV-seropositive.

This chain links TRBV27 with TRBJ2-7, with D tentatively TRBD1 (6 bases). The CDR3 length is 14 residues. Trimming shortened V by 4 bases and J by 5 bases, and 15 bases separated the two germline ends. Germline loops: CDR1 MNHEY, CDR2 SMNVEV (reference sequence). CDR3 in DNA: TGTGCCAGCAGTTCAAACAGGGAGATGAACGAGCAGTACTTC. As protein: CASSSNREMNEQYF.

V is TRBV7-3 and J is TRBJ1-2; 9 bases line up with TRBD1. Germline lookup yields CDR1 SGHTA and CDR2 FQGTGA. Unmatched junction bases numbered 3, after V lost 5 bases and J lost 2 bases. The CDR3 consists of 14 residues. This CDR3 reads CASSAQGANYGYTF. In nucleotides, the CDR3 is TGTGCCAGCAGCGCACAGGGGGCCAACTATGGCTACACCTTC.

This clone has more than one count but fewer than ten. This chain joins TRBV2 and TRBJ2-7, with a possible D match to TRBD1 (6 bases). Trimming removed 0 bases at V and 1 base at J, with 10 bases between. This CDR3 region has 15 residues. Germline CDR1 and CDR2: SNHLY and FYNNEI. CDR3 DNA: TGTGCCAGCAGTGAAGCGCCAGGGGCTTCCTACGAGCAGTACTTC. Protein sequence: CASSEAPGASYEQYF.

V is TRBV28 and J is TRBJ2-1; TRBD2 agrees at 8 bases. V gave up 4 bases and J gave up 9 bases; unmatched junction bases: 11. CDR1 and CDR2 from the germline V gene are MDHEN and SYDVKM. The CDR3 extends over 15 amino acids. The DNA of the CDR3 is TGTGCCAGCAGTTGGCCAAGCGGGGGCTGGGGTGAGCAGTTCTTC. Translating gives CASSWPSGGWGEQFF.

The chain uses TRBV19 and TRBJ2-1; 8 bases fit TRBD1. CDR3 length: 14 residues. Germline CDR1 and CDR2: LNHDA and SQIVND (reference sequence). The V gene end was trimmed by 3 bases and the J gene end by 7 bases; junction bases not matched to a gene: 5. The CDR3, as DNA: TGTGCCAGTAGTATCGGACAGGGATTTAATGAGCAGTTCTTC. Amino acid sequence: CASSIGQGFNEQFF.

J is TRBJ1-3 and V is TRBV9; 7 bases align to TRBD1. The germline gives CDR1 SGDLS, CDR2 YYNGEE. V lost 4 bases and J lost 4; bases outside the gene matches: 5. The CDR3 covers 14 residues. CDR3 in DNA: TGTGCCAGCAGCACCGACAGGGCCGGAAACACCATATATTTT. It yields the protein CASSTDRAGNTIYF.

This clone came up once. The genes are TRBV4-1 and TRBJ1-6; maybe TRBD1 (6 bases). The ends were cut back, 0 bases at V and 7 bases at J, with 10 bases in the middle. Per germline, CDR1 MGHRA and CDR2 YSYEKL. CDR3 length: 15 residues. The CDR3 loop reads CASSQEDSENSPLHF. The CDR3 DNA reads TGCGCCAGCAGCCAAGAGGACAGCGAAAATTCACCCCTCCACTTT.

The chain links TRBV7-6 to TRBJ2-5; 7 positions match TRBD1. J was trimmed by 2 bases and V by 5 bases; bases with no gene match: 5. CDR1 SGHVS and CDR2 FNYEAQ come from the germline V gene. This CDR3 region has 14 residues. The CDR3 loop is CASSTNRGQETQYF. In DNA, the CDR3 is TGTGCCAGCAGCACCAACAGGGGTCAAGAGACCCAGTACTTC.

This rearrangement joins TRBV7-9 to TRBJ2-7; D call uncertain. There are 12 residues in the CDR3. CDR1 and CDR2 (germline): SEHNR, FQNEAQ (reference sequence). Trimming left V 1 base short and J 4 bases short, with 5 bases between. CDR3 coding DNA: TGTGCCAGCAGCTTAGAACGGTACGAGCAGTACTTC. Its translation: CASSLERYEQYF.

The gene calls are TRBV10-2 and TRBJ2-7; a weak D match, TRBD1 (6 bases). Trimming cost V 2 bases and J 0 bases, with 11 bases left between them. Germline lookup yields CDR1 WSHSY and CDR2 SAAADI. The length of the CDR3 is 15 residues. The CDR3 loop is CASSETGLISYEQYF. CDR3 coding DNA: TGCGCCAGCAGTGAGACAGGGCTGATCTCCTACGAGCAGTACTTC.

A note on this clone: Other nucleotide sequences from this sample produce the same CDR3. The rearrangement uses TRBV28 and TRBJ1-5, with 9 bases lining up with TRBD1. The ends lost 3 bases at V and 6 bases at J; junction bases unmatched: 6. CDR3 size: 15 residues. Germline assignment: CDR1 MDHEN and CDR2 SYDVKM. The CDR3 nucleotides are TGTGCCAGCAGTTTGGGACAGGGATTCCGTCAGCCCCAGCATTTT. This gives the protein CASSLGQGFRQPQHF.

This clone was recorded only once. J is TRBJ1-3 and V is TRBV23-1; D may be TRBD1 (6 bases). TRBV23-1 has ORF status, its function being uncertain. Trimming took off 1 base at V and 0 bases at J, with 10 bases between the two ends. CDR3 size: 16 residues. The CDR3 is CASSQWGGHSGNTIYF. CDR3 bases: TGCGCCAGCAGTCAATGGGGGGGACACTCTGGAAACACCATATATTTT.

The CDR3 reads CASSLAGPNQPQHF. In DNA form, the CDR3 reads TGTGCCAGCAGCTTAGCGGGCCCCAATCAGCCCCAGCATTTT. The chain links TRBV28 to TRBJ1-5; D gene uncertain. The CDR3 is 14 residues long. Germline CDR1 reads MDHEN; CDR2 reads SYDVKM. The germline V and J ends were trimmed by 6 bases and 3 bases, with 12 bases remaining between them.

The CDR3 spells CATSQDRGYGYTF. CDR3 nucleotides: TGTGCCACCAGCCAGGACAGGGGCTATGGCTACACCTTC. This chain connects TRBV15 to TRBJ1-2; 9 bases are a match to TRBD1. Losses at the gene ends were 5 bases for V and 4 bases for J; bases not matched to a gene: 2. Germline V gene lookup returns CDR1 LNHNV and CDR2 YYDKDF (reference sequence). This CDR3 region has 13 residues.

V is TRBV28 and J is TRBJ1-1; 8 bases line up with TRBD1. Losses at the gene ends were 7 bases for V and 3 bases for J; bases not matched to a gene: 13. This CDR3 region has 16 residues. Germline loops: CDR1 MDHEN, CDR2 SYDVKM. The CDR3 protein is CASTVPIGQGDTEAFF. The DNA for the CDR3 is TGTGCCAGCACCGTGCCGATAGGACAGGGCGACACTGAAGCTTTCTTT. Based on the CDR3 plus reference TRBV28 and TRBJ1-1, the full variable domain is DVKVTQSSRYLVKRTGEKVFLECVQDMDHENMFWYRQDPGLGLRLIYFSYDVKMKEKGDIPEGYSVSREKKERFSLILESASTNQTSMYLCASTVPIGQGDTEAFFGQGTRLTVV.

The V call is TRBV10-3, the J call TRBJ2-7; 9 nucleotides align to TRBD1. V was pared by 5 bases and J by 7 bases, with 9 bases of the junction left unmatched. The CDR3 contains 14 residues. Germline CDR1 ENHRY, CDR2 SYGVKD. The CDR3 DNA follows: TGTGCCATCAGTTCCGGGACAGGGAGTGGGGAGCAGTACTTC. Amino acid sequence: CAISSGTGSGEQYF.

The genes are TRBV11-2 and TRBJ2-3, with TRBD2 identical over 12 bases. Trimming at V came to 5 bases and at J to 6 bases, leaving 15 bases not matched to a gene. CDR1 SGHAT and CDR2 FQNNGV come from the germline V gene. This CDR3 has 18 residues. Written as DNA, the CDR3 is TGTGCCAGCAGCGCCAGACTAGCGGGGGCCGGGGGGTCTGATACGCAGTATTTT. This translates into CASSARLAGAGGSDTQYF.

The V call is TRBV27, the J call TRBJ2-3; the D gene is possibly TRBD2 (6 bases). The CDR3 is 15 amino acids. Germline-derived CDR1 and CDR2 are MNHEY and SMNVEV (reference sequence). Trimming removed 8 bases from V and 0 bases from J, with 15 bases in between. This chain's CDR3 is CASGSEGTSTDTQYF. CDR3 bases: TGTGCCAGCGGATCGGAGGGGACCAGCACAGATACGCAGTATTTT.

In nucleotides, the CDR3 is TGTGCCAGCAGGGGGACTCTCACAGATACGCAGTATTTT. Protein sequence: CASRGTLTDTQYF. This chain uses TRBV2 with TRBJ2-3, with D possibly matching TRBD2 (6 bases). The CDR3 contains 13 residues. Deletions cut 6 bases from V and 2 bases from J, with 9 bases between. CDR1 and CDR2 from the germline V gene are SNHLY and FYNNEI.

The genes are TRBV28 and TRBJ1-1; TRBD1 matches at 7 bases. J was trimmed by 10 bases and V by 6 bases; bases with no gene match: 11. CDR1 is MDHEN and CDR2 is SYDVKM in the germline V gene. The CDR3 runs 13 residues. The CDR3 is CASRDLRGLGAFF. The CDR3 nucleotides read TGTGCCAGCAGAGACCTAAGGGGGCTGGGAGCTTTCTTT. The complete variable domain, with remaining parts taken from reference TRBV28 and TRBJ1-1, reads DVKVTQSSRYLVKRTGEKVFLECVQDMDHENMFWYRQDPGLGLRLIYFSYDVKMKEKGDIPEGYSVSREKKERFSLILESASTNQTSMYLCASRDLRGLGAFFGQGTRLTVV.